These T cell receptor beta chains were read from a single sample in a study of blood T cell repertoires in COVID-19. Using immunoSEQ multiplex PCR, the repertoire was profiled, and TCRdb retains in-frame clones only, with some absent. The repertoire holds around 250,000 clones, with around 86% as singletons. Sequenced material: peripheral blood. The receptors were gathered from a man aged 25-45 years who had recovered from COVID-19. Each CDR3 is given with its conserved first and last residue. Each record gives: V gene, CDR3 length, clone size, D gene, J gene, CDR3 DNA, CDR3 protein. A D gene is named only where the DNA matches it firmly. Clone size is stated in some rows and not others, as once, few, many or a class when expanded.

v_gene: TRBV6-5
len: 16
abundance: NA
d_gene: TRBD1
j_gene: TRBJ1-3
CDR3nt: TGTGCCAGCAGTTTGGGACAGGGGGCGTTTGGAAACACCATATATTTT
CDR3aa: CASSLGQGAFGNTIYF

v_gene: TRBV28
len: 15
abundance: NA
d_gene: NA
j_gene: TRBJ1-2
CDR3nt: TGTGCCAGCAGTCCCCCCGTGGGGGGGGTCGGGGGCTACACCTTC
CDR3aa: CASSPPVGGVGGYTF

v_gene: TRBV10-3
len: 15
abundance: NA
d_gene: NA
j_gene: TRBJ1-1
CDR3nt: TGTGCCATCAGTGAGTCGAGGGGGGGGCCCACTGAAGCTTTCTTT
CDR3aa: CAISESRGGPTEAFF

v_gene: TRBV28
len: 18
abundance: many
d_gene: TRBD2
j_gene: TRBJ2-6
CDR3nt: TGTGCCAGCAGTACTCTAGCGGGGGGTGACTCTGGGGCCAACGTCCTGACTTTC
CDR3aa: CASSTLAGGDSGANVLTF

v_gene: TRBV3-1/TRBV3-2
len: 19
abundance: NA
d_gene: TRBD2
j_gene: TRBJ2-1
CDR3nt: TGTGCCAGCAGCCAAAAAGTAGCGGGGGGCCCAAGCTCCTACAATGAGCAGTTCTTC
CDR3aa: CASSQKVAGGPSSYNEQFF

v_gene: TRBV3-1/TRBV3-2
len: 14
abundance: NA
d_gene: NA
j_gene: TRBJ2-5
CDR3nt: TGTGCCAGCAGCCACGGACAGTTTGGGAAGACCCAGTACTTC
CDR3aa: CASSHGQFGKTQYF

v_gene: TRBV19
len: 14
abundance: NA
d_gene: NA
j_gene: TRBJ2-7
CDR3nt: TGTGCCAGTACATCGGGCGGGCCCACCTACGAGCAGTACTTC
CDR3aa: CASTSGGPTYEQYF

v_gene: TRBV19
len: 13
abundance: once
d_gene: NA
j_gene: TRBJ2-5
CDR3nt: TGTGCCAGTAGCACCAGGGGTAGCGAGACCCAGTACTTC
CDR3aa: CASSTRGSETQYF

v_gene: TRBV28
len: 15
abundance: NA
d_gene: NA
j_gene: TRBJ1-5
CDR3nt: TGTGCCAGCAGAATTCGACTGGGAGGAGGTCAGCCCCAGCATTTT
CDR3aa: CASRIRLGGGQPQHF

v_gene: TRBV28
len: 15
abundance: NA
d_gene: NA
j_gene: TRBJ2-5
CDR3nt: TGTGCCAGCAGTTTACCAAATACAGGTGGGGAGACCCAGTACTTC
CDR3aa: CASSLPNTGGETQYF

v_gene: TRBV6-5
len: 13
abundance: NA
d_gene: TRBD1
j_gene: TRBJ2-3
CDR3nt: TGTGCCAGCAGAAAGGGGGCCGTAGATACGCAGTATTTT
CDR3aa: CASRKGAVDTQYF

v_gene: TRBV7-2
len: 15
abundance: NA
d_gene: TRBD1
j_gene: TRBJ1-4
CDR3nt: TGTGCCAGCAGCTTAACGGGACAGGATAATGAAAAACTGTTTTTT
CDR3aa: CASSLTGQDNEKLFF

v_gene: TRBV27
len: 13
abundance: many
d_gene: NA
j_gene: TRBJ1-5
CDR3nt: TGTGCCAGCAGCGACAGGAGCAATCAGCCCCAGCATTTT
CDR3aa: CASSDRSNQPQHF

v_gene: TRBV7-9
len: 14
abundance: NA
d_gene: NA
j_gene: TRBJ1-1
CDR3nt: TGTGCCAGCAGCGTATCCGGGAAGGGCACTGAAGCTTTCTTT
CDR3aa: CASSVSGKGTEAFF

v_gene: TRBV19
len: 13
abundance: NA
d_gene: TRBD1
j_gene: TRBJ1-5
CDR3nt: TGTGCCACGGACAGGGGGCTTGGGCAGCCCCAGCATTTT
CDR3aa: CATDRGLGQPQHF

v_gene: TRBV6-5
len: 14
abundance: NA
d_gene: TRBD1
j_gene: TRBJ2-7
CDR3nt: TGTGCCAGCAGCGGGACAGGCCTCTCCTACGAGCAGTACTTC
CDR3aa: CASSGTGLSYEQYF

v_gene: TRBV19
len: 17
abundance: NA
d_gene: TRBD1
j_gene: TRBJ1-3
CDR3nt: TGTGCCAGTAGTGCCCGACCACAGGGGGCGGTCGGAAACACCATATATTTT
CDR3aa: CASSARPQGAVGNTIYF

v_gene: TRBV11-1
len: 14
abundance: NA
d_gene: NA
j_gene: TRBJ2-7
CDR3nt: TGTGCCAGCCGCTCAGGGGGAGGACAGTACGAGCAGTACTTC
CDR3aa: CASRSGGGQYEQYF

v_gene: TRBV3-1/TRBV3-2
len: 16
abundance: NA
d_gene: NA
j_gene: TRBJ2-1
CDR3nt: TGTGCCAGCAGCCAAGGTTTATTGCAGGGTATCAATGAGCAGTTCTTC
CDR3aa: CASSQGLLQGINEQFF

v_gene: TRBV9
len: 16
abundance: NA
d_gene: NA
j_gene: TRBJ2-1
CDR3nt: TGTGCCAGCAGCGAGGCCTTGGCACACCAGTCGGGTGAGCAGTTCTTC
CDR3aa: CASSEALAHQSGEQFF

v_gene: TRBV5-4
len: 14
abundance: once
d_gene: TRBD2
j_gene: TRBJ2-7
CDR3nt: TGTGCCAGCAGCTTATCCGGACTAGTATCCGAGCAGTACTTC
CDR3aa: CASSLSGLVSEQYF

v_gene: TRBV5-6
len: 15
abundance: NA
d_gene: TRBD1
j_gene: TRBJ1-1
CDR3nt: TGTGCCAGCAGCTTGATGGGACAGGGATCGTCGGTAGCTTTCTTT
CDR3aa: CASSLMGQGSSVAFF

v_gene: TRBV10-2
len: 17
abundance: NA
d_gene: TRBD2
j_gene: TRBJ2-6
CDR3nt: TGCGCCAGCAGAGATAGCGGGGGGATCTCTGGGGCCAACGTCCTGACTTTC
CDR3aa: CASRDSGGISGANVLTF

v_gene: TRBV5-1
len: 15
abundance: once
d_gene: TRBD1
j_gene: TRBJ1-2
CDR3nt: TGCGCCAGCAGCCAGACTCCGGGACAGGAGAATGGCTACACCTTC
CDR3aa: CASSQTPGQENGYTF

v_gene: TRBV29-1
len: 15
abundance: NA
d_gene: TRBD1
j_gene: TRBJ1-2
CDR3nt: TGCAGCGACCGTGCTTCCTGGACAGGGTCGTCTGGCTACACCTTC
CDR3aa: CSDRASWTGSSGYTF

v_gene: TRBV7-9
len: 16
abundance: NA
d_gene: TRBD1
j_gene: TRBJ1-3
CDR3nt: TGTGCCAGCAGCCTCCGGGACAGTATCTCTGGAAACACCATATATTTT
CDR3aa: CASSLRDSISGNTIYF

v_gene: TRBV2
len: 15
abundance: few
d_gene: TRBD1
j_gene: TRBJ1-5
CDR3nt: TGTGCCAGCAGTGAAGCGACAGGGCGCAATCAGCCCCAGCATTTT
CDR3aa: CASSEATGRNQPQHF

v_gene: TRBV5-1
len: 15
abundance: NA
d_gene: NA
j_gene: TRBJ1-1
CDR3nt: TGCGCCAGCAGCCCAAAACTTGCTGGGAACACTGAAGCTTTCTTT
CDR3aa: CASSPKLAGNTEAFF

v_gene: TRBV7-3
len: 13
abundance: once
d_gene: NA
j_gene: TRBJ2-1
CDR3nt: TGTGCCAGCAGCTTAATTACAAACAATGAGCAGTTCTTC
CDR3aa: CASSLITNNEQFF

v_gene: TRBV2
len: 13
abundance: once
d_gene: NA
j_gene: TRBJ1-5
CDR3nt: TGTGCCAGCACAAACTACGGCAATCAGCCCCAGCATTTT
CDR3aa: CASTNYGNQPQHF

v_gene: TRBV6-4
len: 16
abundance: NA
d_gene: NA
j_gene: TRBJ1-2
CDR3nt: TGTGCCCGCGCCGGGACCGGGGGAATGGGGGGGTCTGGCTACACCTTC
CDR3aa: CARAGTGGMGGSGYTF

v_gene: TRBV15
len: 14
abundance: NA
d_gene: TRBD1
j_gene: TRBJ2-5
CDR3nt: TGTGCCACCAGCAGAGACAGGGGGCTGGAGACCCAGTACTTC
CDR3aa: CATSRDRGLETQYF

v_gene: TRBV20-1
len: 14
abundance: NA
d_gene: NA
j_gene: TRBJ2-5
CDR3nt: TGCAGTGCTAGTAAGCGGGTAATCGGAGAGACCCAGTACTTC
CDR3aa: CSASKRVIGETQYF

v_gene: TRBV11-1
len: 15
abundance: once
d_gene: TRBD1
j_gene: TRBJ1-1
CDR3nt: TGTGCCAGCAGCTTAACGGTCGAGGGGGCTAGTGAAGCTTTCTTT
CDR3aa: CASSLTVEGASEAFF

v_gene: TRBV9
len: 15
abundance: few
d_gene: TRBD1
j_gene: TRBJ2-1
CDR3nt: TGTGCCAGCAGCGTCGAAGGGGGCGCGTACAATGAGCAGTTCTTC
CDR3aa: CASSVEGGAYNEQFF

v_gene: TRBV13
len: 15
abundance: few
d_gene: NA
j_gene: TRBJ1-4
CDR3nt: TGTGCCAGCAGCTTAGAAGGGGGATTCGGCGAAAAACTGTTTTTT
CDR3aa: CASSLEGGFGEKLFF

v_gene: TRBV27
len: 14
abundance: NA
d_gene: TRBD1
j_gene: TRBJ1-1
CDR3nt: TGTGCCAGCAGTCGGGGGGACAGGGCGGCTGAAGCTTTCTTT
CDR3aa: CASSRGDRAAEAFF

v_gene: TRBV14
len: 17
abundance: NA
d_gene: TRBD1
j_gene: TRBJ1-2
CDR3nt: TGTGCCAGCAGCCATTGGGGACAGGGACCATCTAACTATGGCTACACCTTC
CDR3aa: CASSHWGQGPSNYGYTF

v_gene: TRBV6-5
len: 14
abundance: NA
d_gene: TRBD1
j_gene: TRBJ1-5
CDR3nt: TGTGCCAGCAGGGGACAGGGAGGAACTCAGCCCCAGCATTTT
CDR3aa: CASRGQGGTQPQHF

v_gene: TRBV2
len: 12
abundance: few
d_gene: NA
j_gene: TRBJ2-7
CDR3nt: TGTGCCAGCAGCGGGACTTACCCCCTTCCGTACTTC
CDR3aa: CASSGTYPLPYF

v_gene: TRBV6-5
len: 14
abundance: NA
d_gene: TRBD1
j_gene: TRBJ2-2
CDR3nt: TGTGCCAGCAGCTTTGACAGGGCGACCGGGGAGCTGTTTTTT
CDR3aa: CASSFDRATGELFF

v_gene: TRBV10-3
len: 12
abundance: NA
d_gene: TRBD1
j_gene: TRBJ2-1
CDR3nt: TGTGCCATCAGAAACAGGGGAGATGAGCAGTTCTTC
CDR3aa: CAIRNRGDEQFF

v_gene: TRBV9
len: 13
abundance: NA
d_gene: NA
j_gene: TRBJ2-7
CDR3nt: TGTGCCAGCAGCGTAGGAGGGATCGACGAGCAGTACTTC
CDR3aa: CASSVGGIDEQYF

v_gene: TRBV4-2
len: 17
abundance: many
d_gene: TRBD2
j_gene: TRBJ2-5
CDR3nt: TGTGCCAGCAGCCAAGACTCCACTAGCGGGTGGCGGGCGGCCCAGTACTTC
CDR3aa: CASSQDSTSGWRAAQYF

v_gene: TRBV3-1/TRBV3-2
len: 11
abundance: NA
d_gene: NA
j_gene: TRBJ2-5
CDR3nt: TGTGCCAGCAGCCTCGGGGAGACCCAGTACTTC
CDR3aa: CASSLGETQYF

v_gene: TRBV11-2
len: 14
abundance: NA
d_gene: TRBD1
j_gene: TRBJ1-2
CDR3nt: TGTGCCAGCAGCTTAGTTACAGGGGTCTATGGCTACACCTTC
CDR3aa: CASSLVTGVYGYTF

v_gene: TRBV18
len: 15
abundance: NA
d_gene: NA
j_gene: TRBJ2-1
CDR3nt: TGTGCCAGCTCACCCAAATGGACAGAATACAATGAGCAGTTCTTC
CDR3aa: CASSPKWTEYNEQFF

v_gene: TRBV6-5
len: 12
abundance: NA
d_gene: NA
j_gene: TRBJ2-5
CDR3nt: TGTGCCAGCAGGCGTCGGCAAGAGACCCAGTACTTC
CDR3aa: CASRRRQETQYF

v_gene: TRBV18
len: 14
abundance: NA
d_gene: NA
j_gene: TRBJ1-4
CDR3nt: TGTGCCAGCTCATCGGGGTCAACTAATGAAAAACTGTTTTTT
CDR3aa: CASSSGSTNEKLFF

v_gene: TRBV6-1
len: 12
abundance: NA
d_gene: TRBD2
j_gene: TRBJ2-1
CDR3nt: TGTGCCAGCAGTGACGGCGGGGGTGAGCAGTTCTTC
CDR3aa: CASSDGGGEQFF

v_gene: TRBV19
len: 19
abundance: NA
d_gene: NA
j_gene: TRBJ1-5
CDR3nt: TGTGCCAGTGCCCCCCTGCCGACCCAGCGCTTTACGGCCAATCAGCCCCAGCATTTT
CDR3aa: CASAPLPTQRFTANQPQHF

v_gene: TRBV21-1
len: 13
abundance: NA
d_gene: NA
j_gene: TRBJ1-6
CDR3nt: TGTGCCAGCAACCGACAAGATAATTCACCCCTCCACTTT
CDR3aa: CASNRQDNSPLHF